This entry describes one T cell receptor beta chain. Its antigen remains unidentified. A much larger clone differs by one base, so this may be a read error. The data were taken from a study of CD8+CD57+ T cells in acquired aplastic anemia. Trimming removed 2 bases at V and 0 bases at J, with 8 bases between. The germline V gene has CDR1 SGHKS and CDR2 YYEKEE (reference sequence). The CDR3 covers 14 residues. Study-level findings and limits: Patients and controls shared 25 to 35 CD8+ CDR3 sequences, highly expressed in patients. Between patients and controls, CD8+ Simpson's diversity did not vary significantly.

Genomic DNA acted as the template from which TCR beta VDJ combination and CDR3 sequence profiling were carried out. TCRdb independently ran MiXCR on the reads; one entry per CDR3 protein. The sample holds more than 150,000 distinct CDR3 sequences, around 50% seen once. Before being chosen for sequencing, patients had shown CD8+CD57+ cell expansion by flow cytometry. Sequencing input: sorted CD4+, CD8+, or CD8+CD57+ T cells (not recorded which) from PBMCs. The TCR sequence derives from a human donor with aplastic anemia. The V and J genes are TRBV5-5 and TRBJ1-1; D unresolved. The CDR3 DNA is TGTGCCAGCAGCTTTGGGGAGATGAACACTGAAGCTTTCTTT. It codes for CASSFGEMNTEAFF.